The 26 T cell receptor beta chains reported below all come from one sample, sequenced in a study of technical replicates of blood from a handful of donors. Data came from immunoSEQ multiplex PCR; TCRdb stores just in-frame clones and leaves some out. The profile shows tens of thousands of clones, 94% of them singletons. Sequencing was carried out using T cells isolated from PBMCs. These TCRs come from a human donor in good health.

V and J are TRBV5-1 and TRBJ2-5; D is perhaps TRBD2 (7 bases). There are 16 residues in the CDR3. Trimming removed 4 bases at V and 5 bases at J, with 21 bases between. Germline-derived CDR1 and CDR2 are SGHRS and YFSETQ. CDR3 residues: CASSKWDGGAPETQYF. The CDR3 region has the DNA TGCGCCAGCAGCAAATGGGATGGGGGGGCGCCGGAGACCCAGTACTTC.

Concerning this clone itself: Other DNA sequences in this specimen translate into the identical CDR3. The rearrangement uses TRBV9 and TRBJ2-1, with D perhaps TRBD2 (5 bases). The V and J ends lost 0 bases and 6 bases respectively, with 10 bases between them. Germline V CDR1 and CDR2: SGDLS, YYNGEE. The CDR3 extends over 14 amino acids. This CDR3 reads CASSVGSGGNEQFF. CDR3 bases: TGTGCCAGCAGCGTAGGGTCAGGAGGCAATGAGCAGTTCTTC.

CDR3 sequence reads: CSARGRYEQYF. CDR3 nucleotides: TGCAGTGCTAGAGGGAGGTACGAGCAGTACTTC. The V gene is TRBV20-1, the J gene TRBJ2-7; D perhaps matches TRBD2 (5 bases). CDR1 is DFQATT and CDR2 is SNEGSKA in the germline V gene (reference sequence). The CDR3 consists of 11 residues. Trimming stripped 1 base from V and 4 bases from J, with 5 bases between.

The chain recombines TRBV30 with TRBJ1-1; TRBD1 agrees at 7 bases. Per germline, CDR1 GTSNPN and CDR2 SVGIG (reference sequence). This CDR3 has 17 residues. V gave up 2 bases and J gave up 3 bases; unmatched junction bases: 15. DNA for the CDR3: TGTGCCTGGAGTACGCATAAGGGGACAGTCTCCGACACTGAAGCTTTCTTT. Translated, it gives CAWSTHKGTVSDTEAFF.

The chain carries TRBV27 and TRBJ1-2, with 7 positions matching TRBD1. The CDR3 consists of 13 residues. Trimming at V came to 6 bases and at J to 2 bases, leaving 3 bases not matched to a gene. The germline V gene encodes CDR1 MNHEY and CDR2 SMNVEV (reference sequence). CDR3 amino acids: CASSPGQNYGYTF. For the CDR3, the DNA is TGTGCCAGCAGCCCGGGACAGAACTATGGCTACACCTTC.

This chain links TRBV29-1 with TRBJ2-7; 8 bases match TRBD1. Losses at the gene ends were 1 base for V and 4 bases for J; bases not matched to a gene: 3. CDR1 is SQVTM, CDR2 ANQGSEA, per germline. This CDR3 is built from 13 residues. The CDR3 region is CSVEVGQGYEQYF. The CDR3 DNA reads TGCAGCGTTGAAGTCGGACAGGGATACGAGCAGTACTTC.

In this sample, this clone turned up once. This chain connects TRBV6-5 to TRBJ2-3; 12 bases are shared with TRBD2. V shed 5 bases, J shed 4 bases, and the junction held 4 bases outside the gene matches. This CDR3 comprises 15 residues. CDR1 and CDR2 (germline): MNHEY, SVGAGI. The chain's CDR3 is CASSPTSGSADTQYF. DNA for the CDR3: TGTGCCAGCAGTCCGACTAGCGGGAGTGCAGATACGCAGTATTTT.

This clone was observed once. V gene TRBV7-2 combines with J gene TRBJ2-1; TRBD2 matches at 7 bases. CDR3 size: 13 residues. V lost 1 base to trimming and J lost 7 bases; unmatched junction nucleotides: 1. From germline, CDR1 is SGHTA and CDR2 FQGNSA. The DNA for the CDR3 is TGTGCCAGCAGCTTAGGGGGGGGGAATGAGCAGTTCTTC. It translates to CASSLGGGNEQFF.

V and J are TRBV5-1 and TRBJ1-1; the D gene is possibly TRBD1 (6 bases). Germline values: CDR1 SGHRS, CDR2 YFSETQ. V lost 0 bases and J 5 bases, leaving 14 bases between the germline ends. This CDR3 has 15 amino acids. CDR3 coding DNA: TGCGCCAGCAGCTTGGCGGGGGGCCTGGGGACTGAAGCTTTCTTT. Residues: CASSLAGGLGTEAFF.

The chain has TRBV14 and TRBJ2-5; TRBD1 is a possible D gene (6 bases). The germline V gene encodes CDR1 SGHDN and CDR2 FVKESK. This CDR3 has 16 residues. With 2 bases removed from V and 4 bases from J, the gap between germline ends came to 17 bases. In DNA, the CDR3 is TGTGCCAGCAGCCAACTCGCAGGGGCCAATGGAGAGACCCAGTACTTC. Amino acid sequence: CASSQLAGANGETQYF.

The chain employs TRBV29-1 and TRBJ2-1, with D perhaps matching TRBD1 (5 bases). The CDR3 runs 16 residues. Germline V gene sequence: CDR1 SQVTM, CDR2 ANQGSEA. The V end was cut by 2 bases, the J end by 2 bases, with 16 bases between. CDR3 coding DNA: TGCAGCGTTGAAAGTTCCCGGGCAGGGACCTACAATGAGCAGTTCTTC. It is translated as CSVESSRAGTYNEQFF.

The V and J genes are TRBV7-6 and TRBJ2-7; D is ambiguous. Germline CDR1 SGHVS, CDR2 FNYEAQ. The V end lost 0 bases, the J end lost 5 bases, and 11 bases lay between the germline ends. CDR3 length: 14 residues. The DNA for the CDR3 is TGTGCCAGCAGCTTAGCCCTGAGAGGAGACGAGCAGTACTTC. Translating gives CASSLALRGDEQYF.

This chain uses TRBV11-3 with TRBJ1-4; D remains ambiguous. The CDR3 consists of 16 residues. V was trimmed by 7 bases and J by 0 bases, leaving 15 bases between them. Germline CDR1 reads SGHNT; CDR2 reads YENEEA. CDR3 protein: CASNPARSTTNEKLFF. CDR3 DNA: TGTGCCAGCAACCCTGCCAGGTCTACAACTAATGAAAAACTGTTTTTT. Drawing the rest from reference TRBV11-3 and TRBJ1-4, the complete variable domain is EAGVVQSPRYKIIEKKQPVAFWCNPISGHNTLYWYLQNLGQGPELLIRYENEEAVDDSQLPKDRFSAERLKGVDSTLKIQPAELGDSAVYLCASNPARSTTNEKLFFGSGTQLSVL.

V is TRBV11-2 and J is TRBJ2-1, with TRBD2 matching 14 bases. Germline CDR1 is SGHAT and CDR2 is FQNNGV. The V segment lost 5 bases and the J segment 2 bases; nucleotides outside the gene matches: 5. This CDR3 has 17 amino acids. The CDR3 bases are TGTGCCAGCAGCCCGGGACTAGCGGGGGACACCTACAATGAGCAGTTCTTC. Translated: CASSPGLAGDTYNEQFF.

CDR3 nucleotides: TGTGCCAGCAGCGAGACAGGGGCTTGGAAACTGTTTTTT. Translation gives CASSETGAWKLFF. The V gene is TRBV11-2, the J gene TRBJ1-4, with 8 bases matching TRBD1. The CDR3 is made up of 13 amino acids. The germline CDR1 and CDR2 sequences are SGHAT and FQNNGV. Unmatched junction bases numbered 7, after V lost 5 bases and J lost 11 bases.

This clone was counted a single time. The rearrangement uses TRBV10-1 and TRBJ1-2, with TRBD1 identical over 9 bases. Germline trimming cut 8 bases from V and 8 bases from J; bases unmatched to any gene: 9. Looked up from germline, CDR1 is WNHNN and CDR2 is SYGVQD (reference sequence). The CDR3 runs 13 residues. Written as DNA, the CDR3 is TGCGCCAGCGGACGGGACAGGGCAGGCGGCTACACCTTC. Translation gives CASGRDRAGGYTF.

The chain recombines TRBV2 with TRBJ2-2, with 9 bases lining up with TRBD1. CDR1 SNHLY and CDR2 FYNNEI come from the germline V gene. With 9 bases clipped from V and 7 bases from J, the junction kept 12 bases outside the gene matches. This CDR3 contains 15 residues. CDR3 sequence (DNA): TGTGCCAGTAGCCGGGACAGGGCCAACGGCGGGGAGCTGTTTTTT. This gives the protein CASSRDRANGGELFF.

This sequence joins TRBV19 and TRBJ2-1; 8 bases agree with TRBD2. Germline V gene lookup returns CDR1 LNHDA and CDR2 SQIVND (reference sequence). This CDR3 is 15 amino acids long. V shed 7 bases and J 7 bases; nucleotides not matched to a gene: 12. The CDR3 DNA reads as TGTGCCAGTACCTCAGCGGGAGCGGGGAGAAATGAGCAGTTCTTC. Translating it yields CASTSAGAGRNEQFF.

This chain uses TRBV4-1 with TRBJ2-2, with no clear D. The length of the CDR3 is 15 residues. The germline V and J ends were trimmed by 0 bases and 4 bases, with 9 bases remaining between them. Germline V gives CDR1 MGHRA, CDR2 YSYEKL. The CDR3 DNA follows: TGCGCCAGCAGCCAAGATATTCGGGTCACCGGGGAGCTGTTTTTT. Translated, it gives CASSQDIRVTGELFF.

The CDR3 is CASSIRRTSGSIEQYF. CDR3 nucleotides: TGTGCCAGTAGTATTCGACGGACTAGCGGGAGTATCGAGCAGTACTTC. The rearrangement uses TRBV19 and TRBJ2-7; 13 nucleotides agree with TRBD2. CDR3 length: 16 residues. V was clipped by 3 bases and J by 6 bases; unmatched bases: 8. Germline-derived CDR1 and CDR2 are LNHDA and SQIVND (reference sequence).

The chain carries TRBV5-5 and TRBJ1-4, with 10 positions matching TRBD1. Germline CDR1 is SGHKS and CDR2 is YYEKEE (reference sequence). This CDR3 region has 14 residues. V lost 4 bases and J lost 5; bases outside the gene matches: 2. Written as DNA, the CDR3 is TGTGCCAGCAGCGGGGGACAGGGGAATGAAAAACTGTTTTTT. Amino acids: CASSGGQGNEKLFF.

The V gene is TRBV4-1, the J gene TRBJ1-4, with D perhaps matching TRBD1 (6 bases). Deletions cut 2 bases from V and 8 bases from J, with 15 bases between. Germline CDR1 MGHRA, CDR2 YSYEKL. The CDR3 extends over 15 amino acids. CDR3 residues: CASSQPQGIGEKLFF. The CDR3 DNA is TGCGCCAGCAGCCAACCTCAGGGGATAGGGGAAAAACTGTTTTTT.

The chain carries TRBV7-2 and TRBJ2-7; 10 bases are a match to TRBD2. This CDR3 is built from 15 residues. Germline V gene sequence: CDR1 SGHTA, CDR2 FQGNSA. J lost 1 base, V lost 5 bases, and 5 bases had no gene match. CDR3: CASSLSGGISYEQYF. CDR3 in DNA: TGTGCCAGCAGCCTTAGCGGGGGGATATCCTACGAGCAGTACTTC.

The V and J genes are TRBV28 and TRBJ1-2; 11 bases agree with TRBD1. CDR1 and CDR2 (germline): MDHEN, SYDVKM. The CDR3 spans 18 residues. Trimming at V came to 7 bases and at J to 5 bases, leaving 18 bases not matched to a gene. The CDR3 sequence is CASTPKGTGGGLRYGYTF. DNA for the CDR3: TGTGCCAGCACCCCCAAGGGGACAGGGGGGGGTCTCCGGTATGGCTACACCTTC.

The V gene is TRBV2, the J gene TRBJ2-1; 7 bases are a match to TRBD2. The germline CDR1 and CDR2 sequences are SNHLY and FYNNEI. V was pared by 4 bases and J by 9 bases, with 6 bases of the junction left unmatched. The CDR3 extends over 13 amino acids. CDR3 in DNA: TGTGCCAGCAGTGGGTCTAGCGGTGGTGAGCAGTTCTTC. Translated: CASSGSSGGEQFF.

The gene calls are TRBV4-1 and TRBJ2-7; D may be TRBD2 (6 bases). CDR1 and CDR2 from the germline V gene are MGHRA and YSYEKL. Trimming left V 3 bases short and J 7 bases short, with 13 bases between. The CDR3 length is 13 residues. Here the CDR3 reads CASSQSGSWEQYF. CDR3 coding DNA: TGCGCCAGCAGCCAGAGCGGGTCCTGGGAGCAGTACTTC.